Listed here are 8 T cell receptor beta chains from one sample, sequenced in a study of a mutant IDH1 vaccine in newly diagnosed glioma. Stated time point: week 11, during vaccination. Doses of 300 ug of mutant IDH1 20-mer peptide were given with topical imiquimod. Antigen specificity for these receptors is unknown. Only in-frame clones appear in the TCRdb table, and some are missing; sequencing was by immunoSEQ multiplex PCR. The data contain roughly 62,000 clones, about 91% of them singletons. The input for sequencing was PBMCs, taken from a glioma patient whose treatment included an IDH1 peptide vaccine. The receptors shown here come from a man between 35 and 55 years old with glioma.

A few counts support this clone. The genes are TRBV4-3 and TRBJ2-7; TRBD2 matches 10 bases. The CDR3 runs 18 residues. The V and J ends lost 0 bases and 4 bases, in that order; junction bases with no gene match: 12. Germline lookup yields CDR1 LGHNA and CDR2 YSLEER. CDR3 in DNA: TGCGCCAGCAGCCAAGATGGGAGTTCGGCTAGCGGGAGTTACGAGCAGTACTTC. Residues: CASSQDGSSASGSYEQYF.

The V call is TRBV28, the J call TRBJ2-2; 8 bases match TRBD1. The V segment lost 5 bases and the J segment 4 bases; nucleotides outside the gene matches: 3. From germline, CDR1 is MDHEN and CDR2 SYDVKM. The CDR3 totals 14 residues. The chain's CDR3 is CASSLQGGTGELFF. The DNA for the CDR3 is TGTGCCAGCAGTCTACAGGGGGGCACCGGGGAGCTGTTTTTT. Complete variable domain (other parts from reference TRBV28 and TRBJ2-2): DVKVTQSSRYLVKRTGEKVFLECVQDMDHENMFWYRQDPGLGLRLIYFSYDVKMKEKGDIPEGYSVSREKKERFSLILESASTNQTSMYLCASSLQGGTGELFFGEGSRLTVL.

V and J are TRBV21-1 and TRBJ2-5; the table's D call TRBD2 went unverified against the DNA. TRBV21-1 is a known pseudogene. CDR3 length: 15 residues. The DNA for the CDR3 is TGTGCCAGCAGCAAGGCGGGGAGGGGTAGAGAGACCCAGTACTTC. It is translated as CASSKAGRGRETQYF.

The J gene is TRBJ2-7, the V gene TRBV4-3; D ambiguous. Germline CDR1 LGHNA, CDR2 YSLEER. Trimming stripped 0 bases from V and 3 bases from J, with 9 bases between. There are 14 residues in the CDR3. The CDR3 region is CASSQDRLVYEQYF. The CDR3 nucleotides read TGCGCCAGCAGCCAAGATAGACTGGTCTACGAGCAGTACTTC.

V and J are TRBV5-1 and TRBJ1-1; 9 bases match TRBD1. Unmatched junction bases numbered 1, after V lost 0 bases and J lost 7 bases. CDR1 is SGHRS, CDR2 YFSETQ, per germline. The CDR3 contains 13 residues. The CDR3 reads CASSLGQGVEAFF. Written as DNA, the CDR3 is TGCGCCAGCAGCTTGGGACAGGGGGTTGAAGCTTTCTTT. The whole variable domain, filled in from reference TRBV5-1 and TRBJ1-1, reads KAGVTQTPRYLIKTRGQQVTLSCSPISGHRSVSWYQQTPGQGLQFLFEYFSETQRNKGNFPGRFSGRQFSNSRSEMNVSTLELGDSALYLCASSLGQGVEAFFGQGTRLTVV.

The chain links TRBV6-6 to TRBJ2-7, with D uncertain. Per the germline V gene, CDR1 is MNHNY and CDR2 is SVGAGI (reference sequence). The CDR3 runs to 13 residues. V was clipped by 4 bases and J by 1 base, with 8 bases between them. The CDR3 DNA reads TGTGCCAGCAGTTTAACGGGTTCCTACGAGCAGTACGTC. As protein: CASSLTGSYEQYV.

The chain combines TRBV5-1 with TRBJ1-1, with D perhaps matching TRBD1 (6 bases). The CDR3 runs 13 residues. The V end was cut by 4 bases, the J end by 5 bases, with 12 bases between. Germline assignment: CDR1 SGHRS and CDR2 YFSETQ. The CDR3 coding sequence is TGCGCCAGCAGCAGGACAGTTGGGACTGAAGCTTTCTTT. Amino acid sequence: CASSRTVGTEAFF.

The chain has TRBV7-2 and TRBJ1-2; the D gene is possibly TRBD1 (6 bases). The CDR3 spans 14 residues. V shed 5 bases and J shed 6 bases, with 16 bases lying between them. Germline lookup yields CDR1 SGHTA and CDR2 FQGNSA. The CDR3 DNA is TGTGCCAGCAGCCTCCGAGGGGGGCTCGATGGCTACACCTTC. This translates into CASSLRGGLDGYTF. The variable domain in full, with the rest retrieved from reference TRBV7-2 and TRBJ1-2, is GAGVSQSPSNKVTEKGKDVELRCDPISGHTALYWYRQSLGQGLEFLIYFQGNSAPDKSGLPSDRFSAERTGGSVSTLTIQRTQQEDSAVYLCASSLRGGLDGYTFGSGTRLTVV.